A single sample gave rise to the 8 T cell receptor beta chains below, sequenced in a study of Ad26.COV2.S vaccination and SARS-CoV-2 variants. Clones were sequenced by immunoSEQ multiplex PCR, and TCRdb holds only the in-frame ones, with some missing. The profile covers 350,000 to 550,000 clones, with roughly 87% appearing a single time and 2.5% to 3% taken by the ten largest. Described treatment: 19 received Ad26.COV2.S at low or high dose, single or two shots; 5 received placebo; per-sample allocation not given. Day 63 after the first injection of vaccine or placebo was the sampling time. The sample consisted of peripheral blood, taken in a trial of Ad26.COV2.S vaccine versus placebo. All receptors derive from a person between 18 and 65 years old who received the Ad26.COV2.S COVID-19 vaccine or a placebo.

The rearrangement links TRBV19 to TRBJ1-5; D call uncertain. V dropped 2 bases and J dropped 0 bases, with 20 bases sitting between them. The germline V gene has CDR1 LNHDA and CDR2 SQIVND (reference sequence). The CDR3 covers 19 residues. CDR3 nucleotide sequence: TGTGCCAGTAGTATAAGGAGGTCTCGGTCGGGGTATAGCAATCAGCCCCAGCATTTT. Translating it yields CASSIRRSRSGYSNQPQHF.

This clone was detected once. The rearrangement uses TRBV5-1 and TRBJ1-5, with D perhaps matching TRBD1 (5 bases). V lost 4 bases to trimming and J lost 5 bases, with 13 bases between them. This CDR3 has 14 residues. From germline, CDR1 is SGHRS and CDR2 YFSETQ. CDR3 sequence (DNA): TGCGCCAGCAGCCCCTCTGGCAGGGATCAGCCCCAGCATTTT. It encodes CASSPSGRDQPQHF. Complete variable domain (other parts from reference TRBV5-1 and TRBJ1-5): KAGVTQTPRYLIKTRGQQVTLSCSPISGHRSVSWYQQTPGQGLQFLFEYFSETQRNKGNFPGRFSGRQFSNSRSEMNVSTLELGDSALYLCASSPSGRDQPQHFGDGTRLSIL.

The genes are TRBV4-1 and TRBJ2-1; TRBD2 matches at 9 bases. V shed 5 bases, J shed 4 bases, and the junction held 6 bases outside the gene matches. The germline V gene has CDR1 MGHRA and CDR2 YSYEKL. This CDR3 has 15 residues. The CDR3 reads CASSWGGGAYNEQFF. The CDR3 nucleotides are TGCGCCAGCAGCTGGGGCGGGGGGGCTTACAATGAGCAGTTCTTC.

This clone was counted a single time. The CDR3, as DNA: TGTGCCATCAGTGAGAATAGAGGTATCTCACCCCTCCACTTT. This codes for CAISENRGISPLHF. The rearrangement joins TRBV10-3 to TRBJ1-6; D gene ambiguous. Trimming left V 2 bases short and J 10 bases short, with 12 bases between. Germline V CDR1 and CDR2: ENHRY, SYGVKD. The CDR3 sequence is 14 residues long.

The rearrangement joins TRBV5-8 to TRBJ2-1; 7 positions match TRBD2. After removal of 7 bases from V and 0 bases from J, the junction contained 1 base not matched to a gene. CDR3 length: 13 amino acids. Germline V CDR1 and CDR2: SGHTS, YDEGEE. The CDR3, as DNA: TGTGCCAGCGGGAGGGGCTCCTACAATGAGCAGTTCTTC. It translates to CASGRGSYNEQFF.

The gene calls are TRBV3-1 (or the pseudogene TRBV3-2) and TRBJ1-5, with unresolved D. The CDR3 has 14 amino acids. CDR1 and CDR2 from the germline V gene are LGHDT and YNNKEL (reference sequence). V gave up 1 base and J gave up 9 bases, with 13 bases separating them. CDR3 bases: TGTGCCAGCAGCCAAGTCCCGTGGTCCTGGCCCCAGCATTTT. It encodes CASSQVPWSWPQHF.

This clone appeared many times. The chain couples TRBV4-2 to TRBJ2-3, with TRBD2 as a possible D gene (6 bases). This CDR3 spans 16 amino acids. Trimming took 0 bases from V and 4 from J, leaving 14 bases between them. Per the germline V gene, CDR1 is LGHNA and CDR2 is YNFKEQ. Here the CDR3 reads CASSQDPGRGSDTQYF. The CDR3 region has the DNA TGTGCCAGCAGCCAAGACCCCGGGAGAGGTTCAGATACGCAGTATTTT.

The chain couples TRBV4-3 to TRBJ2-5, with D uncertain. The germline V gene encodes CDR1 LGHNA and CDR2 YSLEER. The V end lost 0 bases, the J end lost 0 bases, and 5 bases lay between the germline ends. This CDR3 spans 14 amino acids. The CDR3, as DNA: TGCGCCAGCAGCCAAGAACAGTACCAAGAGACCCAGTACTTC. Amino acid sequence: CASSQEQYQETQYF.